These T cell receptor beta chains were read from a single sample in a study of regulatory and conventional T cells in RAG deficiency. The protocol was immunoSEQ multiplex PCR, while the TCRdb copy is restricted to in-frame clones and leaves out a portion. Found here are 21,000 or so clones, approximately 93% of them singletons; the top ten hold about 0.73%. Separately, the same data were catalogued under a study of regulatory T cells.

Sequenced: CD4+ T cells sorted from blood. Receptor source: a human donor in good health. The CDR3 runs from the conserved cysteine through the conserved F or W. D genes are given only for firm matches. For some rows the clone size is stated as once, few or many, or as a class when expanded; others skip it.

j_gene: TRBJ2-1; v_gene: TRBV7-9; d_gene: TRBD2; abundance: NA; CDR3nt: TGTGCCAGCAGCTCCAGGGAGGGCTACAATGAGCAGTTCTTC; CDR3aa: CASSSREGYNEQFF
j_gene: TRBJ1-5; v_gene: TRBV30; d_gene: NA; abundance: NA; CDR3nt: TGTGCCTGGAGTGTGAACATCAATCAGCCCCAGCATTTT; CDR3aa: CAWSVNINQPQHF
j_gene: TRBJ2-1; v_gene: TRBV7-9; d_gene: TRBD2; abundance: NA; CDR3nt: TGTGCCAGCAGCTTAGAGGCGGGAGGGCCCGGTTTTATTGAGCAGTTCTTC; CDR3aa: CASSLEAGGPGFIEQFF
j_gene: TRBJ1-1; v_gene: TRBV7-9; d_gene: NA; abundance: NA; CDR3nt: TGTGCCAGCAGCACCCCGGGACCCGAAGCTTTCTTT; CDR3aa: CASSTPGPEAFF
j_gene: TRBJ1-2; v_gene: TRBV7-8; d_gene: TRBD1; abundance: NA; CDR3nt: TGTGCCAGCAGCTTAGTTTCAGGGCGACAGGGGGTAGGCTATGGCTACACCTTC; CDR3aa: CASSLVSGRQGVGYGYTF
j_gene: TRBJ1-1; v_gene: TRBV5-1; d_gene: NA; abundance: NA; CDR3nt: TGCGCCAGCAGCTTGGGACACCTGAACACTGAAGCTTTCTTT; CDR3aa: CASSLGHLNTEAFF
j_gene: TRBJ2-6; v_gene: TRBV5-5; d_gene: NA; abundance: NA; CDR3nt: TGTGCCAGCAGCTTATTCGTGGGGGACTCTGGGGCCAACGTCCTGACTTTC; CDR3aa: CASSLFVGDSGANVLTF
j_gene: TRBJ2-5; v_gene: TRBV18; d_gene: NA; abundance: NA; CDR3nt: TGTGCCAGCTCACTGGGCCCCCCAAGGATAGAGACCCAGTACTTC; CDR3aa: CASSLGPPRIETQYF
j_gene: TRBJ1-3; v_gene: TRBV28; d_gene: NA; abundance: NA; CDR3nt: TGTGCCAGCAGTTTAACTGTCTACTCTGGAAACACCATATATTTT; CDR3aa: CASSLTVYSGNTIYF
j_gene: TRBJ2-3; v_gene: TRBV5-1; d_gene: NA; abundance: few; CDR3nt: TGCGCCAGCAGCTTGAACCCCGCCGCACGCACAGCTAGCACAGATACGCAGTATTTT; CDR3aa: CASSLNPAARTASTDTQYF
j_gene: TRBJ1-3; v_gene: TRBV15; d_gene: NA; abundance: NA; CDR3nt: TGTGCCACCAGCAGAGCTGCCTCTGGAAACACCATATATTTT; CDR3aa: CATSRAASGNTIYF
j_gene: TRBJ1-2; v_gene: TRBV28; d_gene: NA; abundance: NA; CDR3nt: TGTGCCAGCAGTGCGGGGACGCGGGCGGGGGGCTACACCTTC; CDR3aa: CASSAGTRAGGYTF
j_gene: TRBJ1-1; v_gene: TRBV5-8; d_gene: NA; abundance: NA; CDR3nt: TGTGCCAGCAGCCCCGCCGTTGAAGCTTTCTTT; CDR3aa: CASSPAVEAFF
j_gene: TRBJ1-1; v_gene: TRBV7-8; d_gene: NA; abundance: NA; CDR3nt: TGTGCCAGCAGCTTAGGCAGACTTAGTGGGAACACTGAAGCTTTCTTT; CDR3aa: CASSLGRLSGNTEAFF
j_gene: TRBJ1-2; v_gene: TRBV28; d_gene: NA; abundance: NA; CDR3nt: TGTGCCAGCAGTTCCCCGGCCGCGCTCTATGGCTACACCTTC; CDR3aa: CASSSPAALYGYTF
j_gene: TRBJ2-1; v_gene: TRBV27; d_gene: NA; abundance: NA; CDR3nt: TGTGCCAGCAGTCCGGACGGTGCCCCGGGACTCTACAATGAGCAGTTCTTC; CDR3aa: CASSPDGAPGLYNEQFF
j_gene: TRBJ2-1; v_gene: TRBV19; d_gene: TRBD2; abundance: NA; CDR3nt: TGTGCCAGTAGTAAGACTAGCGGTAAACACTACAATGAGCAGTTCTTC; CDR3aa: CASSKTSGKHYNEQFF
j_gene: TRBJ2-1; v_gene: TRBV6-6; d_gene: TRBD2; abundance: NA; CDR3nt: TGTGCCAGCAGTTACACGACTAGCGGGAGTAGGAATGAGCAGTTCTTC; CDR3aa: CASSYTTSGSRNEQFF
j_gene: TRBJ1-6; v_gene: TRBV30; d_gene: NA; abundance: once; CDR3nt: TGTGCCTGGAGTGCTCAGGGAAATTCACCCCTCCACTTT; CDR3aa: CAWSAQGNSPLHF
j_gene: TRBJ2-7; v_gene: TRBV5-1; d_gene: NA; abundance: NA; CDR3nt: TGCGCCAGCAGCTGGGGGACAAATTCCTACGAGCAGTACTTC; CDR3aa: CASSWGTNSYEQYF
j_gene: TRBJ1-1; v_gene: TRBV27; d_gene: TRBD1; abundance: NA; CDR3nt: TGTGCCAGCAGTCCTAGGACAGGGCGGACTTTCTTT; CDR3aa: CASSPRTGRTFF
j_gene: TRBJ2-1; v_gene: TRBV7-2; d_gene: NA; abundance: NA; CDR3nt: TGTGCCAGCATTAACTCGGGAGTCGGGGATTACAATGAGCAGTTCTTC; CDR3aa: CASINSGVGDYNEQFF
j_gene: TRBJ2-3; v_gene: TRBV7-2; d_gene: TRBD2; abundance: NA; CDR3nt: TGTGCCAGCAGCTCCGGGACTAGCGCGACAGATACGCAGTATTTT; CDR3aa: CASSSGTSATDTQYF
j_gene: TRBJ1-1; v_gene: TRBV19; d_gene: NA; abundance: few; CDR3nt: TGTGCCAGTAGTGACGGAATGAACACTGAAGCTTTCTTT; CDR3aa: CASSDGMNTEAFF
j_gene: TRBJ1-1; v_gene: TRBV5-1; d_gene: TRBD1; abundance: NA; CDR3nt: TGCGCCAGCAGACCCGGGACAGGAGGAGCTTTCTTT; CDR3aa: CASRPGTGGAFF
j_gene: TRBJ1-5; v_gene: TRBV11-2; d_gene: TRBD1; abundance: NA; CDR3nt: TGTGCCAGCAGCCCATCGGACAGGGAAAAAGGTCAGCCCCAGCATTTT; CDR3aa: CASSPSDREKGQPQHF
j_gene: TRBJ2-2; v_gene: TRBV7-9; d_gene: NA; abundance: NA; CDR3nt: TGTGCCAGCAGCTCTGGAGGTACGAACACCGGGGAGCTGTTTTTT; CDR3aa: CASSSGGTNTGELFF
j_gene: TRBJ2-5; v_gene: TRBV11-2; d_gene: NA; abundance: NA; CDR3nt: TGTGCCAGCAGCTTAGGGGACCAAGAGACCCAGTACTTC; CDR3aa: CASSLGDQETQYF
j_gene: TRBJ2-7; v_gene: TRBV4-1; d_gene: NA; abundance: NA; CDR3nt: TGCGCCAGCAGCCCGAGAACAGGGCGAGAGCAGTACTTC; CDR3aa: CASSPRTGREQYF
j_gene: TRBJ2-3; v_gene: TRBV6-1; d_gene: TRBD2; abundance: NA; CDR3nt: TGTGCCAGCAGTGCCGGACTAGCGGGAGCTCGCACAGATACGCAGTATTTT; CDR3aa: CASSAGLAGARTDTQYF
j_gene: TRBJ2-7; v_gene: TRBV5-1; d_gene: NA; abundance: NA; CDR3nt: TGCGCCAGCAGCTTGGCCGGGTGGGCCCCCTCTCCCTACGAGCAGTACTTC; CDR3aa: CASSLAGWAPSPYEQYF
j_gene: TRBJ1-5; v_gene: TRBV5-6; d_gene: TRBD1; abundance: NA; CDR3nt: TGTGCCAGCAGCTTAACAGGGGAGGTACAGCCCCAGCATTTT; CDR3aa: CASSLTGEVQPQHF
j_gene: TRBJ1-2; v_gene: TRBV10-3; d_gene: NA; abundance: NA; CDR3nt: TGTGCCATCAGTGATGGGGACTATGGCTACACCTTC; CDR3aa: CAISDGDYGYTF